A selection of T cell receptor beta chains follows, all from one sample in a study of OX40 agonist ivuxolimab in advanced cancers. This table comes from immunoSEQ multiplex PCR, and its TCRdb copy is limited to in-frame clones, with some not included. The sample contains more than 50,000 clones, 86% of which appear only once. The source was CD4+ or CD8+ T cells sorted from blood, collected in a trial of the OX40 agonist ivuxolimab. The source is an adult with an advanced solid tumor such as melanoma, head and neck, liver or kidney cancer. The CDR3 runs from the conserved cysteine through the conserved F or W. The D gene is left open where the match is weak. The size entry is marked missing in some rows and otherwise reads once, few, many or a size class.

abundance	v_gene	j_gene	d_gene	CDR3nt	CDR3aa
.	TRBV7-9	TRBJ2-2	TRBD1	TGTGCCAGCAGTGTTGACAGGGGGAATTCTGGGGAGCTGTTTTTT	CASSVDRGNSGELFF
.	TRBV7-9	TRBJ2-5	.	TGTGCCAGCAGCCCATCCGGGACACTGCAAGAGACCCAGTACTTC	CASSPSGTLQETQYF
.	TRBV7-2	TRBJ2-7	.	TGTGCCAGCAGCACCAGATGGGGGAGCGAGCAGTACTTC	CASSTRWGSEQYF
.	TRBV6-5	TRBJ2-7	.	TGTGCCAGCAGTTACGGCCCCGGGGGGCAGTACTTC	CASSYGPGGQYF
.	TRBV7-3	TRBJ2-5	TRBD1	TGTGCCAGCAGCCAGGGGGATCGTCAAGAGACCCAGTACTTC	CASSQGDRQETQYF
.	TRBV7-9	TRBJ2-1	.	TGTGCCAGCAGCTTCGGACAGAGGAAAGTCAATGAGCAGTTCTTC	CASSFGQRKVNEQFF
.	TRBV2	TRBJ1-4	.	TGTGCCAGCACCTTAAATGAAAAACTGTTTTTT	CASTLNEKLFF
.	TRBV7-6	TRBJ1-1	.	TGTGCCAGCAGCTTCGGACACCCGAACACTGAAGCTTTCTTT	CASSFGHPNTEAFF
.	TRBV28	TRBJ2-2	.	TGTGCCAGCAGTTTGGGGTCAGTCACCGGGGAGCTGTTTTTT	CASSLGSVTGELFF
.	TRBV5-6	TRBJ2-1	TRBD1	TGTGCCAGCAGCTTGAGGACAGGGGGTGGTAGTGAGCAGTTCTTC	CASSLRTGGGSEQFF
.	TRBV18	TRBJ2-7	.	TGTGCCAGCTCACCACCGTCGGGGTACGAGCAGTACTTC	CASSPPSGYEQYF
once	TRBV12-5	TRBJ2-1	TRBD1	TGTGCTAGCGTAGGGGGCCCAAGCAATGAGCAGTTCTTC	CASVGGPSNEQFF
.	TRBV19	TRBJ2-5	.	TGTGCCAGTACGGCCACCCCACGGGAGACCCAGTACTTC	CASTATPRETQYF
.	TRBV28	TRBJ2-7	.	TGTGCCAGCACCCAACCCACCGGGCGGCAGTACTTC	CASTQPTGRQYF
.	TRBV7-3	TRBJ1-2	TRBD1	TGTGCCAGCAGCTTGGGACAGGGGGTCTATGGCTACACCTTC	CASSLGQGVYGYTF
.	TRBV7-3	TRBJ2-6	.	TGTGCCAGCAGCTCAACATATTCTGGGGCCAACGTCCTGACTTTC	CASSSTYSGANVLTF
.	TRBV18	TRBJ1-1	.	TGTGCCAGCTCACCTGCGACATCTCGGACTGAAGCTTTCTTT	CASSPATSRTEAFF
few	TRBV4-2	TRBJ2-7	.	TGTGCCAGCAGTCCACAGGAAACTGCAGTCTACGAGCAGTACTTC	CASSPQETAVYEQYF
.	TRBV6-6	TRBJ1-4	.	TGTGCCAGCAGCCCCAGGGACGGAAAACTGTTTTTT	CASSPRDGKLFF
.	TRBV15	TRBJ1-4	.	TGTGCCACCGGCGGGACTAATGAAAAACTGTTTTTT	CATGGTNEKLFF
.	TRBV6-5	TRBJ2-3	TRBD2	TGTGCCAGCAGCCGGAGGACTAGCCTCACAGATACGCAGTATTTT	CASSRRTSLTDTQYF
.	TRBV7-8	TRBJ2-7	.	TGTGCCAGCAGCTTGGACGGGACCTACGAGCAGTACTTC	CASSLDGTYEQYF
once	TRBV20-1	TRBJ2-7	.	TGCAGTGCTAGTGGGTCGGACCAGCAGTACTTC	CSASGSDQQYF
.	TRBV6-6	TRBJ2-7	.	TGTGCCAGCAGCCCCGGGCTCCTTTCCTACGAGCAGTACTTC	CASSPGLLSYEQYF
.	TRBV11-2	TRBJ1-3	TRBD1	TGTGCCAGCAGCTCCGGGACAGGGTCTGGAAACACCATATATTTT	CASSSGTGSGNTIYF
.	TRBV6-5	TRBJ1-2	TRBD1	TGTGCCAGCAGAGGACAGGCGGTGCGAGGCTACACCTTC	CASRGQAVRGYTF
few	TRBV2	TRBJ1-6	.	TGTGCCAGCAGTCCCCAAATAAATAATTCACCCCTCCACTTT	CASSPQINNSPLHF
once	TRBV18	TRBJ2-3	.	TGTGCCAGCTCACGCGGGCCGGGTTATACAGATACGCAGTATTTT	CASSRGPGYTDTQYF
.	TRBV27	TRBJ2-7	.	TGTGCCAGCAGCCCGGCTGGGGGGCCCACCTACGAGCAGTACTTC	CASSPAGGPTYEQYF
.	TRBV7-8	TRBJ1-1	.	TGTGCCAGCAGCTTAGGGCAGGGGTGGACTGAAGCTTTCTTT	CASSLGQGWTEAFF
.	TRBV30	TRBJ2-2	.	TGTGCCTGGCAACTAGCCGGGGAGCTGTTTTTT	CAWQLAGELFF
.	TRBV27	TRBJ1-6	.	TGTGCCAGCAGTTTGGGGACTGAGGGAAATTCACCCCTCCACTTT	CASSLGTEGNSPLHF
.	TRBV14	TRBJ1-1	.	TGTGCCAGCAGCCTACAGGGAGGAGTAACTGAAGCTTTCTTT	CASSLQGGVTEAFF
.	TRBV7-9	TRBJ2-5	.	TGTGCCAGCAGCCCTAGAGCCGGAAGATCAGAGACCCAGTACTTC	CASSPRAGRSETQYF
.	TRBV28	TRBJ2-4	TRBD2	TGTGCCAGCAGTTTGAAAATGTGGCTAGCGGGTCAAAACATTCAGTACTTC	CASSLKMWLAGQNIQYF
.	TRBV25-1	TRBJ1-2	.	TGTGCCAGCACCCCTTCCGGGAACCGGATTGGCTACACCTTC	CASTPSGNRIGYTF
.	TRBV30	TRBJ1-2	.	TGTGCCTGGAGCGGGAATGGCTACACCTTC	CAWSGNGYTF
.	TRBV19	TRBJ2-7	.	TGTGCCAGTAGTATAGGTGGTGGACCAGCCTACGAGCAGTACTTC	CASSIGGGPAYEQYF